Each of the 23 T cell receptor beta chains below was sequenced from the same sample in a study of T-cell reconstitution after alpha-beta-depleted transplantation in children. Unique molecular identifiers featured in how the TCRbeta library was prepared. TCRdb processed the PCR reads anew with MiXCR; each CDR3 protein has one entry. The sample contains about 110,000 distinct CDR3 sequences, approximately 6.6% of which appear only once. Sequenced material: PBMCs, mostly from graft donor cells, taken 360 days after TCRalphabeta/CD19-depleted stem cell transplant. The source is a male patient between 2 and 9 years old who had a stem cell transplant for acute lymphoblastic leukemia, so the T cells may come from the graft donor.

The genes are TRBV20-1 and TRBJ2-2; D unresolved. The germline V gene has CDR1 DFQATT and CDR2 SNEGSKA (reference sequence). V lost 0 bases and J lost 7, with 9 bases in between. This CDR3 spans 13 amino acids. CDR3 loop: CSARDGTVGELFF. The CDR3, as DNA: TGCAGTGCTAGAGATGGAACGGTCGGGGAGCTGTTTTTT.

The chain combines TRBV29-1 with TRBJ2-7; a weak D match, TRBD1 (6 bases). CDR1 is SQVTM and CDR2 is ANQGSEA in the germline V gene. This CDR3 region has 13 residues. Deletions cut 5 bases from V and 6 bases from J, with 17 bases between. CDR3 region: CSVNHRAGFEQYF. Here the CDR3 DNA reads TGCAGCGTTAATCACAGGGCAGGGTTCGAGCAGTACTTC.

This clonotype showed up just a few times. This chain connects TRBV28 to TRBJ2-1; 8 bases are a match to TRBD2. V lost 6 bases, J lost 10 bases, and 11 bases stayed unmatched. There are 14 residues in the CDR3. The germline V gene encodes CDR1 MDHEN and CDR2 SYDVKM. The CDR3 spells CASSPGYAGGEQFF. The CDR3 coding sequence is TGTGCCAGCAGCCCTGGCTACGCGGGAGGAGAGCAGTTCTTC.

This chain uses TRBV18 with TRBJ2-3; tentative D call: TRBD2 (5 bases). V was pared by 6 bases and J by 2 bases, with 12 bases between. There are 14 residues in the CDR3. The germline V gene encodes CDR1 KGHSH and CDR2 LQKENI. CDR3: CASSLLAYTDTQYF. The DNA for the CDR3 is TGTGCCAGCTCCCTCCTAGCCTACACAGATACGCAGTATTTT.

In its sample, this clonotype was seen a few times. This rearrangement joins TRBV10-3 to TRBJ1-4; possible D gene TRBD1, 5 bases. V was clipped by 10 bases and J by 8 bases, with 29 bases between them. The CDR3 covers 17 residues. The germline CDR1 and CDR2 sequences are ENHRY and SYGVKD. The CDR3, as DNA: TGTGCCACCTTCAGAGACAGAATTGAAAGGGGCGGCGAAAAACTGTTTTTT. Translating gives CATFRDRIERGGEKLFF.

This clonotype occurred many times. This chain connects TRBV28 to TRBJ1-4; TRBD1 matches 8 bases. This CDR3 contains 14 residues. Trimming removed 5 bases from V and 5 bases from J; junction bases left unmatched: 4. Germline CDR1 reads MDHEN; CDR2 reads SYDVKM. CDR3 in DNA: TGTGCCAGCAGTGACAGGGGCTTCAATGAAAAACTGTTTTTT. It encodes CASSDRGFNEKLFF.

This clonotype was seen a few times. The chain uses TRBV7-9 and TRBJ1-1; 8 nucleotides agree with TRBD1. The junction had 1 base not matched to a gene; V was cut back by 0 bases and J by 1 base. Germline CDR1 and CDR2: SEHNR and FQNEAQ (reference sequence). The CDR3 loop spans 15 amino acids. CDR3 nucleotides: TGTGCCAGCAGCTTAGCCGGGACAGGGAACACTGAAGCTTTCTTT. Protein product: CASSLAGTGNTEAFF.

The table lists this clonotype with many counts. This chain connects TRBV4-3 to TRBJ2-2; D is undetermined. V lost 0 bases to trimming and J lost 13 bases, with 12 bases between them. CDR1 is LGHNA, CDR2 YSLEER, per germline. The CDR3 has 13 amino acids. The CDR3 DNA reads TGCGCCAGCAGCCAAGACAGGCTCGGTGGGCTGTTTTTT. Its translation is CASSQDRLGGLFF.

This clonotype has a count of ten or more. This sequence joins TRBV12-3 or TRBV12-4 and TRBJ2-2; tentative D call: TRBD1 (6 bases). The V gene lost 1 base and the J gene lost 1 base, with 13 bases spanning the gap. This CDR3 region has 17 residues. The CDR3, as DNA: TGTGCCAGCAGTTTAGTTAGGGGGAAAGTGAACACCGGGGAGCTGTTTTTT. Protein sequence: CASSLVRGKVNTGELFF.

There are many counts of this clonotype. This sequence joins TRBV7-2 and TRBJ2-7; D is unclear. There are 13 residues in the CDR3. Germline loops: CDR1 SGHTA, CDR2 FQGNSA. Trimming cost V 3 bases and J 5 bases, with 11 bases left between them. The CDR3 nucleotides are TGTGCCAGCAGCTTTTTGCTGGTCCACGAGCAGTACTTC. It is translated as CASSFLLVHEQYF.

The sample holds many counts of this clonotype. The rearrangement uses TRBV12-3 or TRBV12-4 and TRBJ2-3; TRBD1 agrees at 7 bases. J gave up 4 bases and V 2 bases, and 6 bases lay outside the gene matches. The CDR3 totals 15 residues. The CDR3 reads CASSLRGGASDTQYF. The CDR3 nucleotides are TGTGCCAGCAGTTTAAGAGGGGGCGCGTCAGATACGCAGTATTTT.

The V and J genes are TRBV9 and TRBJ2-1; 14 bases are a match to TRBD2. This CDR3 is built from 17 residues. Losses at the gene ends were 2 bases for V and 8 bases for J; bases not matched to a gene: 9. Germline lookup yields CDR1 SGDLS and CDR2 YYNGEE. For the CDR3, the DNA is TGTGCCAGCAGCGTGGGGACTAGCGGGAGAAAGGGGGATGAGCAGTTCTTC. It codes for CASSVGTSGRKGDEQFF.

This clonotype was found many times. The chain has TRBV7-9 and TRBJ2-7, with TRBD2 matching over 7 bases. The germline gives CDR1 SEHNR, CDR2 FQNEAQ (reference sequence). The length of the CDR3 is 15 residues. V dropped 9 bases and J dropped 5; count of bases not matched to a gene: 16. The CDR3 nucleotides are TGTGCCAGTTCTCCGGTGGCGGGAGCTCCTCACGAGCAGTACTTC. This codes for CASSPVAGAPHEQYF. Full variable domain (missing parts from reference TRBV7-9 and TRBJ2-7): DTGVSQNPRHKITKRGQNVTFRCDPISEHNRLYWYRQTLGQGPEFLTYFQNEAQLEKSRLLSDRFSAERPKGSFSTLEIQRTEQGDSAMYLCASSPVAGAPHEQYFGPGTRLTVT.

This clonotype turned up a few times. The chain links TRBV4-3 to TRBJ1-1; no definite D call. Trimming stripped 0 bases from V and 1 base from J, with 15 bases between. Per germline, CDR1 LGHNA and CDR2 YSLEER. CDR3 length: 17 amino acids. This CDR3 is CASSQDPLGIENTEAFF. For the CDR3, the DNA is TGCGCCAGCAGCCAAGATCCCCTTGGCATTGAGAACACTGAAGCTTTCTTT.

This clonotype turned up a few times. This chain joins TRBV27 and TRBJ2-1; 11 nucleotides line up with TRBD2. J was trimmed by 4 bases and V by 7 bases; bases with no gene match: 6. There are 15 residues in the CDR3. Germline V gene lookup returns CDR1 MNHEY and CDR2 SMNVEV (reference sequence). CDR3 nucleotides: TGTGCCAGCACCTTGACTAGCGGGGTTTACAATGAGCAGTTCTTC. Its translation is CASTLTSGVYNEQFF.

This clonotype was detected a few times. The genes are TRBV7-6 and TRBJ2-5, with TRBD1 identical over 7 bases. The CDR3 sequence is 15 residues long. Unmatched junction bases numbered 7, after V lost 1 base and J lost 5 bases. Germline-derived CDR1 and CDR2 are SGHVS and FNYEAQ. CDR3 loop: CASSLEPPRGETQYF. The CDR3 nucleotides read TGTGCCAGCAGCTTAGAGCCTCCCAGGGGGGAGACCCAGTACTTC.

This clonotype was seen ten or more times. The J gene is TRBJ1-5, the V gene TRBV12-3 or TRBV12-4; possible D gene TRBD1, 5 bases. The CDR3 totals 15 residues. The V gene lost 3 bases and the J gene lost 9 bases, with 18 bases spanning the gap. This CDR3 is CASSLSAGHHRPQHF. The CDR3 region has the DNA TGTGCCAGCAGTTTGTCGGCAGGGCATCATCGGCCCCAGCATTTT.

The chain recombines TRBV11-2 with TRBJ2-2; 10 positions match TRBD2. Unmatched junction bases numbered 5, after V lost 3 bases and J lost 4 bases. The CDR3 totals 16 residues. Germline V gene lookup returns CDR1 SGHAT and CDR2 FQNNGV. CDR3 DNA: TGTGCCAGCAGCTTTCCACTAGCGGGGAGCACCGGGGAGCTGTTTTTT. This gives the protein CASSFPLAGSTGELFF.

This clonotype was picked up a small number of times. This chain joins TRBV4-3 and TRBJ2-1; D is unclear. The germline V gene encodes CDR1 LGHNA and CDR2 YSLEER. Trimming removed 0 bases from V and 8 bases from J, with 5 bases in between. The CDR3 sequence is 12 residues long. DNA for the CDR3: TGCGCCAGCAGCCAAGATAAGTATGAGCAGTTCTTC. This codes for CASSQDKYEQFF.

The rearrangement links TRBV27 to TRBJ2-7; D not certain. The germline V and J ends were trimmed by 5 bases and 5 bases, with 19 bases remaining between them. From germline, CDR1 is MNHEY and CDR2 SMNVEV (reference sequence). The CDR3 is made up of 15 amino acids. The CDR3 DNA sequence: TGTGCCAGCAGTCCCCGAGGCAGATCCCTAGACGAGCAGTACTTC. Its protein product is CASSPRGRSLDEQYF.

This clonotype was seen ten or more times. The chain combines TRBV5-1 with TRBJ2-2, with D possibly being TRBD1 or TRBD2 (5 bases each). Between the trimmed V and J ends, which lost 4 bases and 6 bases, there was a span of 16 bases. Germline V CDR1 and CDR2: SGHRS, YFSETQ. CDR3 size: 15 residues. The CDR3 nucleotides read TGCGCCAGCAGCCAAGTCGCCGGGGCCCCCGGGGAGCTGTTTTTT. This gives the protein CASSQVAGAPGELFF.

This clonotype has more than one count but fewer than ten. The chain uses TRBV11-2 and TRBJ2-2; D ambiguous. The ends were cut back, 2 bases at V and 8 bases at J, with 6 bases in the middle. The CDR3 totals 12 residues. Germline loops: CDR1 SGHAT, CDR2 FQNNGV. CDR3 DNA: TGTGCCAGCAGCTTAAACGGGGGGGAGCTGTTTTTT. As protein: CASSLNGGELFF.

This clonotype was counted ten times or more. The chain combines TRBV7-9 with TRBJ2-4; TRBD2 matches at 7 bases. The CDR3 extends over 15 amino acids. In germline, CDR1 is SEHNR, CDR2 FQNEAQ (reference sequence). V lost 6 bases to trimming and J lost 1 base; unmatched junction nucleotides: 6. Written as DNA, the CDR3 is TGTGCCAGCAGAGGAGGGGAGGGTGCCAAAAACATTCAGTACTTC. It is translated as CASRGGEGAKNIQYF.